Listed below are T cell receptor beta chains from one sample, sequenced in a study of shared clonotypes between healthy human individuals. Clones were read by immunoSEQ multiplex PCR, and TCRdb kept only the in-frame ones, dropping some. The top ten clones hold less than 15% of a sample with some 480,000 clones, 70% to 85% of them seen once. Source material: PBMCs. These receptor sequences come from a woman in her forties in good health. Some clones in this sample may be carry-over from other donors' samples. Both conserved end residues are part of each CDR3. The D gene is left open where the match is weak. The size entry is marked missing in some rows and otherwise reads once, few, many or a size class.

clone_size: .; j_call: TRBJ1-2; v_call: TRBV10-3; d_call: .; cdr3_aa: CAISEYPGGYTF; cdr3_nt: TGTGCCATCAGTGAGTACCCCGGTGGCTACACCTTC
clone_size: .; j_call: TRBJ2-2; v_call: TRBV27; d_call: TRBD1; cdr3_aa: CASSLIAPRTGRSNTGELFF; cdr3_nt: TGTGCCAGCAGTTTAATCGCCCCCAGGACAGGCCGATCGAACACCGGGGAGCTGTTTTTT
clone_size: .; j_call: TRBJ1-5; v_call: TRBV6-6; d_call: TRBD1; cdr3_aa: CASSKGLGTANQPQHF; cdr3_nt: TGTGCCAGCAGCAAAGGATTGGGGACAGCTAATCAGCCCCAGCATTTT
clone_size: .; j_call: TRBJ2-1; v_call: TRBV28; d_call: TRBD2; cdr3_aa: CASSLLAGGSYNEQFF; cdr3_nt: TGTGCCAGCAGTTTGTTAGCGGGAGGATCCTACAATGAGCAGTTCTTC
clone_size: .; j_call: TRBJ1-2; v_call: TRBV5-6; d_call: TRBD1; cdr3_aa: CASSFGPRGGPSNYGYTF; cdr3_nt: TGTGCCAGCAGCTTTGGGCCCAGGGGGGGGCCTTCCAACTATGGCTACACCTTC
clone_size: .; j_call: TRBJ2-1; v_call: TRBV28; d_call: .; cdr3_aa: CASSPGDRDYNEQFF; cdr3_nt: TGTGCCAGCAGTCCCGGCGACCGGGACTACAATGAGCAGTTCTTC
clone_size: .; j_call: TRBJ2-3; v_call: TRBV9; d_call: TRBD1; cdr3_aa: CASSVGTGPADTQYF; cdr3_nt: TGTGCCAGCAGCGTAGGGACAGGGCCCGCAGATACGCAGTATTTT
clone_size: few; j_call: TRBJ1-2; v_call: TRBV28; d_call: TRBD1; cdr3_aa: CASSFFGQERYGYTF; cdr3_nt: TGTGCCAGCAGTTTCTTCGGACAGGAACGCTATGGCTACACCTTC
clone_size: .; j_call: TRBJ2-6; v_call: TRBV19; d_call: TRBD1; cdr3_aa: CATPPRDRLVEFGNSGANVLTF; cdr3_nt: TGTGCCACCCCCCCCCGGGACAGATTGGTCGAATTCGGAAACTCTGGGGCCAACGTCCTGACTTTC
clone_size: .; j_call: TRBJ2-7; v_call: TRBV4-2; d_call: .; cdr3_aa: CASSQDPLYEQYF; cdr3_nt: TGTGCCAGCAGCCAAGACCCCCTCTACGAGCAGTACTTC
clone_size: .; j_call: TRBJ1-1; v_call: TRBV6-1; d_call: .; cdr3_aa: CASWGALTEAFF; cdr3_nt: TGTGCCAGTTGGGGTGCCTTGACTGAAGCTTTCTTT
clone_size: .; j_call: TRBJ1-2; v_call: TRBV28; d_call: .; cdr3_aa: CASSPGLYGYTF; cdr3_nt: TGTGCCAGCAGTCCTGGGCTATATGGCTACACCTTC